This T cell receptor beta chain originates from a study of shared clonotypes between healthy human individuals (dated by TCRdb to about 2020). The study in broad terms: The cohort included a few men and a couple of women between 18 and 49 years of age. Blood TCR repertoires of about 5 healthy adults were deeply sequenced to estimate repertoire size and the extent of clonotype sharing between individuals. Leukapheresis yielded between about 0.94 and 10 billion PBMCs per donor. For each donor, CD4 naive and CD4 memory were each given three plates, CD8 naive was given two plates, and CD8 memory was given one plate. Different laboratories and diverse techniques were used to prepare libraries and sequence TCR repertoires, to increase sequencing depth and limit assay-specific biases. Results the study describes overall, beyond this receptor: Clonotypes shared by all four sorted-subset donors showed higher generation probabilities than non-shared clonotypes. Estimated clonotype richness was generally larger for naive than for memory subsets. Rarefaction of sorted-subset datasets indicated incomplete sequencing despite the large sequencing depth. When a handful of donors were compared, the shared fraction of clonotypes was roughly 4.8% for naive CD4, around 3.6% for naive CD8, more than 2% for memory CD4, and roughly 0.43% for memory CD8. Pairwise subsampling indicated that sequencing depth was expected to affect the degree of clonotype sharing among donors. Sampling was restricted to blood, and TCR repertoires in tissue are likely to differ from TCR repertoires in blood. Because the study included a small number of donors, the genetic and exposure-history diversity represented was limited.

Donors were healthy HIV-negative adults with no recently reported acute infections or vaccinations. Every donor was a Caucasian adult living in Nashville, Tennessee, USA. CD4+ T cells were enriched through magnetic negative selection, after which naive cells were positively selected on CD45RA and the remaining negative fraction served as the memory subset. Blood was obtained by leukapheresis, after which PBMCs were separated by Ficoll-Histopaque density gradient centrifugation and cryopreserved in liquid nitrogen vapor phase. Purity and quantity of every magnetically sorted T cell population were checked by analytical flow cytometry. Genomic DNA was isolated from each sorted fraction and quantified by UV absorbance on a Nanodrop 2000c. Looking up the germline V gene yields CDR1 SGHTA and CDR2 FQGNSA. A distance of 8 bases separates the germline ends of V and J, which lose 1 base and 1 base respectively. The CDR3 covers 15 residues, taking in both the cysteine and the phenylalanine. Just CDR3 DNA is preserved here, 45 bases in frame from base 1.

Using the deep immunoSEQ assay, TCR CDR3 regions were amplified from genomic DNA by multiplex PCR. Extracted genomic DNA from each cell subset was spread evenly across all wells of several immunoSEQ 96-well plates, with each plate serving as a replicate. For sorted subsets, each replicate PCR was loaded with approximately 200 ng genomic DNA, equivalent to 32,000 or so T cell genomes. Purified libraries were quantified with a Qubit 3.0 fluorometer, sized on a Bioanalyzer 2100, and re-quantified with the KAPA Library Quantification kit. Every immunoSEQ 96-well plate was sequenced on a dedicated single-read 150-cycle Illumina NextSeq 550 flow cell. In the original analysis: The immunoSEQ output contained only junctional sequences without quality scores, so filtering could not match that applied to full-length reads. To assign V/J genes and CDR3, sequences were annotated using PyIR, a Python wrapper for IgBLAST v1.9, with IMGT germline references. Reads with weak V/J assignments (E-value above 1e-6), missing CDR3, stop codons, out-of-frame junctions, or ambiguous translated residues were removed. A V3J clonotype was defined by an identical inferred V gene, J gene, and CDR3 amino acid sequence. The percentage overlap between two repertoires was calculated by dividing the number of shared unique clonotypes by the size of the smaller repertoire. Repertoire richness was assessed with RTK rarefaction, the Chao1 estimator, and Recon v2.1 estimates of unobserved clonotypes. For all TCRbeta clonotypes obtained by the gDNA method from a few donors, generation probabilities were computed with OLGA. Imported from immuneACCESS, the table was reduced by TCRdb to in-frame sequences with V and J called. These copies leave out some clones; in studies compared against another copy, an unresolved V gene accounts for under half, and the cause of the remainder is not known. V and J calls and clone size are those listed in that table; D and trimming were worked out from the DNA. This sample gives 2.5 million or so clones in total; about 92% of them show up just once. In total, the top ten clones hold roughly 0.13% of the sample.

Remarks on this clone: Its antigen is still unknown. Per-base quality was not reported, and no clone a single base away is much larger than it. Other nucleotide sequences from this sample produce the same CDR3.

The receptor was derived from a man between 18 and 35 years old in good health. The specimen sequenced was naive CD4+ T cells sorted from blood. This specimen's cell subset or site label, per the study, means: CD45RA+ positively selected. The chain links TRBV7-2 with TRBJ2-1; the D region possibly corresponds to TRBD2 (5 bases align). The sequenced DNA is TGTGCCAGCAGCTTAGGTCTAGCTTCCTACAATGAGCAGTTCTTC. It translates as CASSLGLASYNEQFF.